This section outlines one TCR beta chain sequence together with its context. The data were obtained in a study of beta chain features in type 1 diabetes. The CDR3 contains 12 residues. V was shortened by 4 bases and J by 1 base, with 5 bases between the two germline ends. Germline V gene lookup returns CDR1 SGDLS and CDR2 YYNGEE. Expressed TCRB transcripts were sequenced because the isolated RNA had all been reverse transcribed beforehand. The method was immunoSEQ multiplex PCR; TCRdb's version includes in-frame clones alone and lacks a portion of them. The table has under 950,000 clones, 15% to 20% seen once.

Sequenced material: naive CD4+ T cells from blood. This clonotype was sampled from a woman aged 18-29 years in good health. V and J are TRBV9 and TRBJ1-1, with D uncertain. CDR3 amino acids: CASSNKNTEAFF. CDR3 coding DNA: TGTGCCAGCAGCAACAAGAACACTGAAGCTTTCTTT.